What follows is one T cell receptor beta chain and its context. No cognate antigen has been identified for it. Per-nucleotide qualities are absent, and no much larger clonotype sits a single base away. This entry is derived from a study of cytomegalovirus exposure and HLA in healthy donors (dated by TCRdb to about 2017). Concerning the study at large: According to an earlier analysis of several hundred of the donors, about 170 million T cells yielded 117 million unique TCR beta sequences and approximately 300 Gb of sequence data. An early release covering 550 to 650 HLA-typed donors comprised roughly 300 gigabases of sequencing data and around 80 million unique TCR sequences. To predict cytomegalovirus infection status, the study brought together high-throughput TCR immunosequencing, statistical association of individual TCRs with disease status, and machine learning. All discovery cohort repertoires had been generated on a single sequencing platform. The number of typed donors differed by locus: about 620-630 for A, B, C, DRB1 and DQB1; approximately 540 for DQA1; around 580 for DPA1; and 450 to 480 for DPB1. The T cell repertoires of some 700 subjects were profiled by immunosequencing and related to cytomegalovirus serostatus. Across approximately 400 genotyped donors of the cohort, an average of roughly 250,000 unique TCR beta nucleotide sequences per donor were sequenced, and around 19% of those sequences were non-productive. An earlier analysis of some 500 of the donors applied high-throughput TCR beta sequencing to assess whether each TCR beta V gene segment acted as functional or pseudogenic. The study aimed to test whether signatures of past pathogen exposure could be identified by cataloging public T cell receptors. A later analysis re-analyzed previously published TCR beta repertoires from 666 donors and added high-resolution HLA genotyping to study TCR occurrence patterns. Both class I and class II loci were covered by HLA typing, at four-digit resolution. Along with the roughly 710-subject first cohort, a separate validation cohort of over 90 different subjects was used. Rather than drawing on any new phenotypic data, the later analysis identified candidate immune exposures from TCR beta sequences and the way those sequences occurred across donors. A later genetic analysis took genome-wide SNP genotypes for about 65% of the roughly 670 donors and used that subset as a discovery cohort. Of the approximately 400 genotyped donors, about 84% fell in the genetic ancestry cluster associated with self-reported Caucasian donors. Because of strong linkage in the cohort, roughly five DR-DQ haplotypes were treated as single units for association and clustering. Alongside the repertoire data, information on donor age, sex, ethnicity and CMV serostatus was compiled. What the work shows at the level of the full study, not this receptor alone: It was suggested by the authors that the approach could potentially be generalized to other disease states and immunological phenotypes. In vitro tests confirmed that a few of the cytomegalovirus-associated TCR beta chains recognize cytomegalovirus antigens. Because counts were too low, seventeen rarely observed V segments, including chromosome 9 orphons, were left out of the earlier analysis of 587 of the donors. According to a later analysis, TCR association rates differed among HLA loci, with DRB1 alleles showing the most associated TCRs and HLA-C alleles showing the fewest. Cytomegalovirus status was reported to be diagnosed by the classifier with high specificity and sensitivity in both the original and validation cohorts. Linkage disequilibrium might explain the correlated functional status among segregating V segments, but an unknown experimental factor could not be excluded. Most CMV-associated TCR beta chains appeared to be HLA-restricted in a later analysis, and the HLA associations seemed to be driven largely by CMV exposure. In the study, around 150 TCR beta chains were listed as associated with cytomegalovirus. A later analysis associated 16,951 TCR beta sequences with specific HLA alleles at a false discovery rate of 0.05. In a later analysis, HLA-associated TCR beta chains were found to be more clonally expanded and to have lower generation probabilities than equally common non-associated chains. Because HLA typing was unavailable for some donors at each locus, only the typed subset was used in association tests. Several of the top co-occurrence clusters appeared to be linked to parvovirus B19, influenza, CMV and Epstein-Barr virus, according to a later analysis. A later genetic analysis associated a missense DCLRE1C variant with V-gene and J-gene trimming of TCR beta chains, and an independent cohort replicated the association. A further reported finding was that TCR beta sequences accurately predicted the HLA-A and HLA-B alleles for most subjects in the first cohort. In this cohort, only TCR beta chains were sequenced, and detectable features were limited by the absence of alpha or paired-chain data. CMV serostatus was the only immune exposure information available for the cohort. In an earlier analysis of some 500 of the donors, most TCR beta V segments appeared in productive rearrangements about 87% or about 30% of the time, broadly matching IMGT annotations. While some public TCRs were present in many individuals, most TCR sequences turned up only very rarely across donors. Sequencing depth was assumed to be roughly uniform across donors in the presence/absence analyses, though that assumption may not hold. A cluster of highly shared sequence variants was judged likely to be a technical artifact of the sequencing pipeline. Assigning TCR associations to individual alleles was difficult when HLA alleles, especially DR and DQ, strongly co-occurred. According to a later genetic analysis, donors in an Asian-associated ancestry cluster had fewer N-insertions in productive TCRs than the roughly 670-donor mean.

The cohort consisted of some 730 healthy bone marrow donors. All cohort members were sampled while nominally healthy, although unrecorded immune exposures were likely present. The donor was CMV seronegative and was included in the group of 352 seronegative cohort members. A peripheral blood sample was provided by each donor, and peripheral blood mononuclear cells were used for TCR beta sequencing. The Qiagen DNeasy Blood Extraction Kit was used to extract genomic DNA from the blood cell samples. The library was made by the immunoSEQ multiplex PCR assay. A mixture of 60 forward primers for TCR Vbeta segments and 13 reverse primers for TCR Jbeta segments was used in the multiplex PCR. Amplification of the CDR3 region of rearranged TCR beta genes was performed with a multiplex PCR assay on genomic DNA. The Illumina HiSeq System was used to sequence the amplified TCR beta libraries as 87-base-pair reads. The authors' analysis ran thus. A later analysis tallied tens of millions of unique TCR beta chains across the roughly 610 repertoires, and about 10 million of those chains were shared by two or more donors. A nearest-neighbor algorithm error-corrected the raw reads and collapsed the reads into unique sequences, merging closely related sequences to remove PCR and sequencing errors. To assign V, D and J gene segments, CDR3 sequences were aligned to IMGT reference sequences. For a sequence to be retained, a match of at least six nucleotides to both a V gene segment and a J gene segment was required. Rearrangements were classified as productive when the CDR3 lacked stop codons and remained in frame with V and J, and all other rearrangements were classified as non-productive. Following IMGT convention, CDR3 was defined as the stretch from the second conserved V-encoded cysteine to the conserved J-encoded phenylalanine. In an earlier analysis of approximately 590 of the donors, sequences lacking an unambiguous match to a single V gene segment were excluded. An earlier analysis of 587 of the donors called V segments functional above 56.7% productive rearrangements and segregating when the between-donor standard deviation exceeded 5%. A statistical classification framework was built to diagnose cytomegalovirus status from the catalog of TCR beta chain sequences. In a later analysis, V and J genes were assigned by comparing TCR nucleotide sequences against IMGT/GENE-DB human TR gene sequences. A later analysis assigned CDR3 sequences and most-parsimonious VDJ recombination scenarios with the TCRdist pipeline. In a later analysis, every TCR beta chain was defined by the combination of its CDR3 amino acid sequence and its V-gene family, and reads without a unique V-gene family were dropped. As a way to deal with suspected cross-contamination and a sequencing artifact, a later analysis dropped over 550 nucleotide sequences that were highly shared and had low generation probability. A later analysis calculated a clonal expansion index for each public chain from normalized within-repertoire ranks of inferred template counts. In a later analysis, generation probabilities were computed using a VDJ recombination model fitted to out-of-frame rearrangements, and the results were checked against IGoR. A later analysis scored TCR-TCR, TCR-HLA and TCR-CMV co-occurrence with hypergeometric tests, applying a repertoire-size bias correction to TCR pairs. False discovery rates were estimated in a later analysis by permuting HLA or CMV assignments 20 times. In a later analysis, co-occurring TCRs were grouped using DBSCAN, with TCRdist sequence similarity added in when clustering inside HLA-allele-positive subsets. Repertoires with fewer than 30,000 or more than 120,000 public chains, plus five repertoires with anomalous nucleotide sharing, were excluded from co-occurrence clustering. TCRdb obtained this table from immuneACCESS and retained in-frame rearrangements with V and J assigned. These tables miss some clones; where compared with another copy, unresolved V genes account for less than half of the shortfall, and the remainder is unexplained. V, J and clone size derive from that table, while D and trimming were established from the DNA sequence. The sample table lists 100,000 to 150,000 clones, roughly four fifths of them with a count of one. The ten biggest clones cover about 1.7% of the sample.

This clonotype was obtained from a woman aged 50 to 60 in good health and CMV-seronegative. The sequencing input was PBMCs.

The encoded CDR3 is CASGPGTGGGYTF. The DNA reads as follows: TGCGCCAGCGGCCCCGGGACAGGGGGTGGCTACACCTTC. The chain joins TRBV5-1 to TRBJ1-2, and 11 bases in between align with TRBD1. The CDR3 starts with the cysteine, ends with the phenylalanine, and has 13 residues. Of all the DNA, just the CDR3 is kept, 39 bases in frame from base 1. Via the germline V gene, CDR1 is SGHRS and CDR2 YFSETQ. V ends up 7 bases short and J 7 bases short, with an unmatched junction base count of 6.